This TCR beta chain was identified in a study of early T cells in non-severe SARS-CoV-2 infection. Study summary: Bulk RNA taken from unsorted whole blood was sequenced, leaving chains unpaired. Regarding the study as a whole: Using VDJdb, the matching emphasized anti-spike CD8 responses while missing private and CD4 specificities.

The length of the CDR3 is 14 residues. CDR1 and CDR2 from the germline V gene are LGHDT and YNNKEL (reference sequence). V shed 1 base and J shed 5 bases, with 9 bases lying between them. Each CDR3 protein gets one entry after TCRdb re-called the 5' RACE reads with MiXCR. Here the sample spans 65,000 to 95,000 distinct CDR3 sequences, roughly 9.6% being singletons. This clonotype was detected ten times or more. Its antigen remains unidentified. Sequencing used whole blood. The gene calls are TRBV3-1 and TRBJ2-1; no clear D gene. This clonotype was sampled from an adult who was a healthcare worker with PCR-confirmed SARS-CoV-2 infection or an uninfected control (not recorded which). The CDR3 region is CASSQVLGNNEQFF. The CDR3 DNA reads TGTGCCAGCAGCCAAGTGTTGGGTAACAATGAGCAGTTCTTC.